This T cell receptor (beta chain) stems from a study of cytomegalovirus exposure and HLA in healthy donors. As concerns this clone: Antigen specificity is unknown.

Study-wide points: Researchers counted over 150 TCR beta chains as cytomegalovirus-associated. In a later analysis, at a false discovery rate of 0.05, over 15,000 TCR beta sequences were associated with HLA alleles. Reportedly, diagnosis of cytomegalovirus status by the classifier showed high specificity and sensitivity. Earlier analysis found most TCR beta V segments productive about 90% or about 30% of the time.

The CDR3 consists of 13 residues. Per the germline V gene, CDR1 is KGHSH and CDR2 is LQKENI. J gave up 1 base and V 5 bases, and 1 base lay outside the gene matches. The PCR used 60 Vbeta and 13 Jbeta primers. Only in-frame clones appear in the TCRdb table, and some are missing; sequencing was by immunoSEQ multiplex PCR. The sample holds more than 110,000 clones; about 85% are singletons and the top ten take 3% to 4%. The rearrangement links TRBV18 to TRBJ1-1, with 7 bases aligning to TRBD1. The TCR sequence derives from a female donor in good health and CMV-seronegative. Material: PBMCs. The CDR3 region is CASSGQENTEAFF. CDR3 DNA: TGTGCCAGCTCAGGACAGGAGAACACTGAAGCTTTCTTT.